These T cell receptor beta chains were read from a single sample in a study of cytomegalovirus exposure and HLA in healthy donors. Generated by immunoSEQ multiplex PCR, the TCRdb table keeps only in-frame clones and is missing some. The table lists under 150,000 clones, 80% of them singletons. The specimen sequenced was PBMCs. Receptors were obtained from a male donor in good health and CMV-seronegative. CDR3s include the opening cysteine and the closing phenylalanine or tryptophan. A D gene is named only where the DNA matches it firmly. Clone size is not always given. Where it is, it says once, few, many or a class for expanded clones.

TRBJ1-6,TRBV19,NA,NA,TGTGCCAGTAGTATGACAGGAGGTGGATCACCCCTCCACTTT,CASSMTGGGSPLHF
TRBJ1-2,TRBV7-2,NA,NA,TGTGCCAGCAGCTTAGATCAGGGGTCGCGGCGCGGCTACACCTTC,CASSLDQGSRRGYTF
TRBJ2-1,TRBV9,NA,NA,TGTGCCAGCAGCTCACAACTAGGGGGTCGTGTCAATGAGCAGTTCTTC,CASSSQLGGRVNEQFF
TRBJ1-3,TRBV7-2,TRBD1,NA,TGTGCCAGCAGCGGGGACAGCCTCTCTGGAAACACCATATATTTT,CASSGDSLSGNTIYF
TRBJ1-6,TRBV19,NA,NA,TGTGCCAGTAGTATAAACCGGCTCTCCCGGGGGTCACCCCTCCACTTT,CASSINRLSRGSPLHF
TRBJ1-1,TRBV7-9,TRBD1,once,TGTGCCAGCCAGGGGGACACTGAAGCTTTCTTT,CASQGDTEAFF
TRBJ2-1,TRBV6-5,NA,NA,TGTGCCAGCGGCCGGGATGGCCGGGCTGGGCAGTTCTTC,CASGRDGRAGQFF
TRBJ2-3,TRBV7-2,TRBD2,NA,TGTGCCAGCGGAACTAGCGGGGGGGAGCCAGATACGCAGTATTTT,CASGTSGGEPDTQYF
TRBJ1-5,TRBV18,TRBD1,NA,TGTGCCAGCTCACCAGACACAGGGGATCAGCCCCAGCATTTT,CASSPDTGDQPQHF
TRBJ1-6,TRBV4-1,NA,once,TGCGCCAGCAGCCAAGTGGGTCAGGGCTCTTCACCCCTCCACTTT,CASSQVGQGSSPLHF
TRBJ2-1,TRBV2,NA,NA,TGTGCCAGCAACGGCGGTCTAGTAGGCAATGAGCAGTTCTTC,CASNGGLVGNEQFF
TRBJ2-3,TRBV7-3,TRBD2,NA,TGTGCCAGCAGTTCCCGGGGGGGCCGAGATACGCAGTATTTT,CASSSRGGRDTQYF
TRBJ1-1,TRBV9,NA,NA,TGTGCCAGCAGCGTAGATCCCGGGACTCTCACTGAAGCTTTCTTT,CASSVDPGTLTEAFF
TRBJ2-3,TRBV9,TRBD2,NA,TGTGCCAGCAGCGTTGGACTAGCGGGGGGGTTTGACACAGATACGCAGTATTTT,CASSVGLAGGFDTDTQYF
TRBJ2-7,TRBV18,NA,NA,TGTGCCAGCTCACCCGCCTACGAGCAGTACTTC,CASSPAYEQYF
TRBJ2-2,TRBV5-1,NA,NA,TGCGCCAGCAGCTTTGGGGGAGGCACCGGGGAGCTGTTTTTT,CASSFGGGTGELFF
TRBJ2-5,TRBV4-2,TRBD2,NA,TGTGCCAGCAGCCAGGAAGGACTAGATCGGCAAGAGACCCAGTACTTC,CASSQEGLDRQETQYF
TRBJ1-2,TRBV28,NA,NA,TGTGCCAGCAGTCCCGCGGGGGGGGCAGGCTATGGCTACACCTTC,CASSPAGGAGYGYTF
TRBJ2-7,TRBV7-2,NA,NA,TGTGCCAGCAGAGGGGGGGACGAGCAGTACTTC,CASRGGDEQYF
TRBJ1-6,TRBV27,TRBD1,NA,TGTGCCAGCAGTTCGACAGGGAATAGGATAGAGTCACCCCTCCACTTT,CASSSTGNRIESPLHF
TRBJ1-4,TRBV5-6,TRBD1,NA,TGTGCCAGCAGCTTATATAGACAGGGACCAAATGAAAAACTGTTTTTT,CASSLYRQGPNEKLFF
TRBJ2-5,TRBV11-1,TRBD2,NA,TGTGCCAGCGGAGGATCGCTGACTAGCGGGGGGGCACAAGAGACCCAGTACTTC,CASGGSLTSGGAQETQYF
TRBJ1-2,TRBV29-1,NA,NA,TGCAGCGCCACGGAACAGGGCAGGGTGTACGGCTACACCTTC,CSATEQGRVYGYTF
TRBJ1-3,TRBV29-1,NA,NA,TGCAGCGTTGATACGGGACGGACAGATTCTGGAAACACCATATATTTT,CSVDTGRTDSGNTIYF
TRBJ1-3,TRBV6-4,TRBD1,few,TGTGCCAGCTACGCCGGGACAGAGAACAAGAGCTCTGGAAACACCATATATTTT,CASYAGTENKSSGNTIYF
TRBJ2-1,TRBV4-1,TRBD1,few,TGCGCCAGCAGCCAAACGACAGGGTTCAATGAGCAGTTCTTC,CASSQTTGFNEQFF
TRBJ2-1,TRBV9,NA,NA,TGTGCCAGCAGCGCGAAAACGGGGAATGAGCAGTTCTTC,CASSAKTGNEQFF
TRBJ2-5,TRBV6-5,TRBD1,NA,TGTGCCAGCAGTCGTTCGACAGGGGTAATAGAGACCCAGTACTTC,CASSRSTGVIETQYF
TRBJ2-7,TRBV9,TRBD1,NA,TGTGCCAGCAGCGTAGACCAAGGGGGCCACGAGCAGTACTTC,CASSVDQGGHEQYF
TRBJ2-7,TRBV19,TRBD1,NA,TGTGCCAGTTCATCCCGGGACAGATTCTACGAGCAGTACTTC,CASSSRDRFYEQYF
TRBJ2-7,TRBV19,TRBD1,NA,TGTGCCAGTAGTACAACAGGGGGTTTTGACTACGAGCAGTACTTC,CASSTTGGFDYEQYF
TRBJ2-7,TRBV6-1,NA,NA,TGTGCCAGCAGGCCCATTGGAGTTCCCGACGAGCAGTACTTC,CASRPIGVPDEQYF
TRBJ1-2,TRBV6-6,TRBD1,NA,TGTGCCAGCAGTTCCTTACCGGGACAGGGGGTCTATGGCTACACCTTC,CASSSLPGQGVYGYTF
TRBJ2-3,TRBV7-9,TRBD2,NA,TGTGCCAGCAGCTTGCGGGGGGGTCCCACAGATACGCAGTATTTT,CASSLRGGPTDTQYF
TRBJ1-1,TRBV2,NA,NA,TGTGCCAGCAATACAGGCGGGGGAGCTTTCTTT,CASNTGGGAFF
TRBJ1-1,TRBV7-2,TRBD1,NA,TGTGCCAGCAGCCCCGGGACAGCAAACACTGAAGCTTTCTTT,CASSPGTANTEAFF
TRBJ1-2,TRBV28,NA,NA,TGTGCCAGCACACAGAACTATGGCTACACCTTC,CASTQNYGYTF
TRBJ2-4,TRBV9,NA,NA,TGTGCCAGCAGCGTAGCGATCGGACAGAGAGGGGACATTCAGTACTTC,CASSVAIGQRGDIQYF
TRBJ1-1,TRBV7-2,NA,NA,TGTGCCAGCAGGGGCAGGGGTAATAAGGACACTGAAGCTTTCTTT,CASRGRGNKDTEAFF